Listed here is a single TCR beta chain. The data belong to a study of shared clonotypes between healthy human individuals. Whole-study context: CD4 naive and memory got three plates each, CD8 naive two, CD8 memory one.

Germline-derived CDR1 and CDR2 are ENHRY and SYGVKD. This CDR3 comprises 11 residues. V was pared by 2 bases and J by 11 bases, with 8 bases between. Genomic DNA from each subset was divided evenly over several immunoSEQ plates. When replicate PCRs were run on sorted subsets, they used 200 ng DNA, roughly 30,000 T cell genomes. Sequenced by immunoSEQ multiplex PCR; TCRdb stores in-frame clones only, minus some. The data show some 95,000 clones, 67% seen once. V is TRBV10-3 and J is TRBJ2-3; D possibly corresponds to TRBD2 (6 bases). Input material: memory CD8+ T cells sorted from blood. As to subset: CD45RO+ cells pooled with CCR7-negative TemRA cells. This TCR derives from a man younger than 40 in good health. The CDR3 region has the DNA TGTGCCATCAGTGAGGGGGGGATGCAGTATTTT. This gives the protein CAISEGGMQYF.